This T cell receptor beta chain emerged from a study of response to subunit inactivated influenza vaccine. Each CDR3 protein gets one entry after TCRdb re-called the RT-PCR reads with MiXCR. The repertoire holds around 300,000 distinct CDR3 sequences, with 20% to 25% as singletons. The CDR3 has 14 residues. Germline CDR1 reads SEHNR; CDR2 reads FQNEAQ (reference sequence). V trimming: 5 bases; J trimming: 3 bases; junction bases outside the gene matches: 7. Points from the study as a whole: Each seasonal influenza vaccination recruits few new T cells, the authors suggested.

A word on this clonotype: The antigen is not known.

This TCR derives from a man aged 45 to 75 who received an inactivated influenza vaccine. Sequenced here: PBMCs from blood, sampled 21 months after vaccination. The chain joins TRBV7-9 to TRBJ2-7, with 7 bases that match TRBD1. CDR3 sequence: CASSKRQGNYEQYF. In DNA form, the CDR3 reads TGTGCCAGCAGCAAGCGACAGGGTAACTACGAGCAGTACTTC.